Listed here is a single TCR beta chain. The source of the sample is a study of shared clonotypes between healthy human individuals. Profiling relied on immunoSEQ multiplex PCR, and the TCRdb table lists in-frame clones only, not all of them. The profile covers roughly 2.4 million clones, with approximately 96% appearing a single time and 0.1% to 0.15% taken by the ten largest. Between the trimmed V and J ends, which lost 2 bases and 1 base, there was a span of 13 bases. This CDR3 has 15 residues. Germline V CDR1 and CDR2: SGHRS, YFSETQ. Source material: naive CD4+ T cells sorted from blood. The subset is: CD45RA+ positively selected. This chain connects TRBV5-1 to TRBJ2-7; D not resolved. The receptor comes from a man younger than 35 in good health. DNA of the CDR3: TGCGCCAGCAGCTTCGGAGACATGCGATCCTACGAGCAGTACTTC. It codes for CASSFGDMRSYEQYF.